These T cell receptor beta chains were read from a single sample in a study of blood T cells in healthy people across ages. TCRdb re-called the 5' RACE reads with MiXCR, one entry per CDR3 protein. The sample yields over 1,200,000 distinct CDR3 sequences, 55% to 75% seen once. Specimen: blood. The receptors originated from a man aged 18 to 30 in good health. Each CDR3 is given without its conserved first and last residue. Fields, in order: V gene, CDR3 protein.

V: TRBV5-1; CDR3: ASSLSAYRTDTQY
V: TRBV27; CDR3: ASSLVWDSVYNEQF
V: TRBV29-1; CDR3: SVEGGLAGGGPLEQF
V: TRBV7-2; CDR3: ASSLAEGAHIGYT
V: TRBV27; CDR3: ASRPFLGYNEQF
V: TRBV6-6; CDR3: ASSYSTRGYSTDTQY
V: TRBV27; CDR3: ASSDLQGFYEQY
V: TRBV5-1; CDR3: ASSLLGEELF
V: TRBV7-2; CDR3: ASGLGQRYGYT
V: TRBV6-5; CDR3: ASSYGSFAYGYT
V: TRBV5-4; CDR3: ASSSPFTASYYGYT
V: TRBV6-2/TRBV6-3; CDR3: ASRPDQFGTQY
V: TRBV2; CDR3: ASSEYRGGDTEAF
V: TRBV2; CDR3: ASTTGQGFIQY
V: TRBV4-3; CDR3: ASSTTQGKLF
V: TRBV5-1; CDR3: ASSGNRPNEKLF
V: TRBV6-5; CDR3: ASTSVGYTEAF
V: TRBV7-2; CDR3: ASSLGQSTEAF
V: TRBV4-2; CDR3: ASSQFLAGGEETQY
V: TRBV29-1; CDR3: SVVPRTSTCEQY
V: TRBV20-1; CDR3: SAIGGGNEQF